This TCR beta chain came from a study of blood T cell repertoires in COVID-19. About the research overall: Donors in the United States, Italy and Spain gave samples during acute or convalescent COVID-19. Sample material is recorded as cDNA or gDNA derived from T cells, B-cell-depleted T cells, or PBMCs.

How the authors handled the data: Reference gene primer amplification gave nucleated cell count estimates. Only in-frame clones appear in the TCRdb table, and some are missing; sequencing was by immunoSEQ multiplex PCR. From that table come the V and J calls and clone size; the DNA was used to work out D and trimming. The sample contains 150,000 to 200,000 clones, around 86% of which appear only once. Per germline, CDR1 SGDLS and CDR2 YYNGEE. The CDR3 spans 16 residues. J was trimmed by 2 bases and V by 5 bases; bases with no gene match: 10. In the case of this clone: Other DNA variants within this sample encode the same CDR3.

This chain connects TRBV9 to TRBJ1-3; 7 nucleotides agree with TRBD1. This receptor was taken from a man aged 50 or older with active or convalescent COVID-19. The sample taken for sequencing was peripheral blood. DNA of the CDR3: TGTGCCAGCAGTGCTACACCGACAGGGACTGGAAACACCATATATTTT. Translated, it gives CASSATPTGTGNTIYF.